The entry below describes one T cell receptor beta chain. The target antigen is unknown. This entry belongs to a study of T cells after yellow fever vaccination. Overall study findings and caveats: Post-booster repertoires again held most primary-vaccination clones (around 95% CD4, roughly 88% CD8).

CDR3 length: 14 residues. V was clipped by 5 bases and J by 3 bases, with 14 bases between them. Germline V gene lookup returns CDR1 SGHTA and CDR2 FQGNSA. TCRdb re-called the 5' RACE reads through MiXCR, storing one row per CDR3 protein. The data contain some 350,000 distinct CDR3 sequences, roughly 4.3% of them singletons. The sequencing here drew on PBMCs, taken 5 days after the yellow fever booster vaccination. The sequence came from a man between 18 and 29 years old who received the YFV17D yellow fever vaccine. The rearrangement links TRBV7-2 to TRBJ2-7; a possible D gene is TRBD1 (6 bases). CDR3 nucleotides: TGTGCCAGCAGCCACCGGACAGTCGGCTACGAGCAGTACTTC. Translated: CASSHRTVGYEQYF.